These 20 T cell receptor beta chains share one sample of origin, sequenced in a study of blood T cell repertoires in COVID-19. Some clones are missing from TCRdb's copy, which holds only in-frame ones; the method was immunoSEQ multiplex PCR. The sample has over 350,000 clones, about 83% seen once. Sequencing input: PBMCs or T cells enriched from blood (not recorded which). The source is a woman aged 45-59 years who had recovered from COVID-19.

V and J are TRBV4-2 and TRBJ2-1; 8 bases align to TRBD1. The CDR3 sequence is 17 residues long. Looked up from germline, CDR1 is LGHNA and CDR2 is YNFKEQ. Trimming at V came to 0 bases and at J to 9 bases, leaving 13 bases not matched to a gene. The CDR3, as DNA: TGTGCCAGCAGCCAAGATCTTATAGGACAGGGATCGGGTGAGCAGTTCTTC. Residues: CASSQDLIGQGSGEQFF.

About this clone: The same CDR3 also results from other DNA sequences found in this sample. V gene TRBV19 combines with J gene TRBJ1-1; no reliable D call. CDR3 length: 13 residues. Germline V gene data show CDR1 as LNHDA and CDR2 as SQIVND (reference sequence). V lost 3 bases to trimming and J lost 5 bases, with 10 bases between them. CDR3 bases: TGTGCCAGTAGTATGTGGGGAGGTACTGAAGCTTTCTTT. Protein: CASSMWGGTEAFF.

This chain connects TRBV5-5 to TRBJ2-5, with TRBD1 identical over 10 bases. This CDR3 region has 15 residues. In germline, CDR1 is SGHKS, CDR2 YYEKEE (reference sequence). V lost 5 bases, J lost 4 bases, and 8 bases stayed unmatched. The CDR3 bases are TGTGCCAGCAGACCTTGGACAGGGGGTGGAGAGACCCAGTACTTC. It yields the protein CASRPWTGGGETQYF.

This clone has just a few counts. The chain links TRBV27 to TRBJ2-2; 10 bases match TRBD2. The J segment lost 5 bases and the V segment lost 5 bases, leaving 8 bases of the junction unmatched. This CDR3 is 16 amino acids long. In germline, CDR1 is MNHEY, CDR2 SMNVEV (reference sequence). CDR3 in amino acids: CASSPRTSGETGELFF. The CDR3 DNA reads TGTGCCAGCAGTCCAAGGACTAGCGGAGAGACCGGGGAGCTGTTTTTT.

The J gene is TRBJ1-1, the V gene TRBV5-1; 7 bases are a match to TRBD1. CDR1 and CDR2 (germline): SGHRS, YFSETQ. J was trimmed by 6 bases and V by 0 bases; bases with no gene match: 5. CDR3 length equals 14 residues. The CDR3 DNA sequence: TGCGCCAGCAGCTTGGGACAGGGAGGCGCTGAAGCTTTCTTT. It specifies CASSLGQGGAEAFF.

The chain couples TRBV2 to TRBJ2-1, with 8 bases aligning to TRBD1. Trimming took 6 bases from V and 9 from J; bases not matched to a gene: 4. CDR1 SNHLY and CDR2 FYNNEI come from the germline V gene. This CDR3 contains 12 residues. The CDR3 reads CASRGQGGEQFF. For the CDR3, the DNA is TGTGCCAGCAGAGGACAGGGAGGTGAGCAGTTCTTC.

This clone came up once. V is TRBV27 and J is TRBJ1-1, with a tentative D call TRBD1 (6 bases). Trimming took 4 bases from V and 0 from J, leaving 9 bases between them. This CDR3 is built from 14 residues. Germline CDR1 is MNHEY and CDR2 is SMNVEV (reference sequence). The CDR3 nucleotides read TGTGCCAGCAGTTCGGACAGCCTGAACACTGAAGCTTTCTTT. It translates to CASSSDSLNTEAFF.

This clone showed up just once. The V gene is TRBV27, the J gene TRBJ1-1; D gene ambiguous. The germline V gene encodes CDR1 MNHEY and CDR2 SMNVEV (reference sequence). The germline V and J ends were trimmed by 6 bases and 11 bases, with 19 bases remaining between them. The CDR3 loop spans 13 amino acids. CDR3 nucleotides: TGTGCCAGCAGGAACTCGGGGAGGCGGTCCGCTTTCTTT. As protein: CASRNSGRRSAFF.

The J gene is TRBJ2-1, the V gene TRBV4-3; tentatively, D is TRBD2 (6 bases). The CDR3 is 14 residues long. Germline V CDR1 and CDR2: LGHNA, YSLEER. With 1 base removed from V and 7 bases from J, the gap between germline ends came to 11 bases. The chain's CDR3 is CASSQGRGENEQFF. CDR3 in DNA: TGCGCCAGCAGCCAAGGGAGGGGTGAAAATGAGCAGTTCTTC.

The rearrangement joins TRBV27 to TRBJ1-4, with 7 nucleotides matching TRBD1. CDR3 size: 16 residues. Per the germline V gene, CDR1 is MNHEY and CDR2 is SMNVEV (reference sequence). J lost 4 bases, V lost 3 bases, and 8 bases had no gene match. The CDR3 sequence: CASSFSGQENNEKLFF. The CDR3 DNA reads as TGTGCCAGCAGTTTCTCCGGACAGGAGAATAATGAAAAACTGTTTTTT.

CDR3 sequence (DNA): TGTGCCAGCAGCCGACAACCCGTGACCTACGAGCAGTACTTC. Translated: CASSRQPVTYEQYF. The V gene is TRBV3-1 (or the pseudogene TRBV3-2), the J gene TRBJ2-7; no reliable D call. CDR3 length: 14 amino acids. Per germline, CDR1 LGHDT and CDR2 YNNKEL (reference sequence). V gave up 4 bases and J gave up 2 bases, with 12 bases separating them.

V and J are TRBV11-1 and TRBJ1-2; TRBD1 matches at 9 bases. V was pared by 0 bases and J by 2 bases, with 4 bases of the junction left unmatched. CDR1 and CDR2 (germline): SGHAT, FQDESV (reference sequence). This CDR3 spans 16 amino acids. The CDR3 DNA is TGTGCCAGCAGCTTAGCGGGACAGGGCAACAACTATGGCTACACCTTC. Protein product: CASSLAGQGNNYGYTF.

This clone was detected only once. The gene calls are TRBV27 and TRBJ1-2; 8 nucleotides match TRBD1. The CDR3 loop spans 14 amino acids. Germline V gene data show CDR1 as MNHEY and CDR2 as SMNVEV (reference sequence). Trimming took 5 bases from V and 8 from J; bases not matched to a gene: 10. CDR3 sequence reads: CASSSLGQGGGYTF. The CDR3 DNA reads TGTGCCAGCAGTAGTCTTGGACAGGGAGGCGGCTACACCTTC.

The chain has TRBV5-6 and TRBJ1-3; unclear D gene. Between the trimmed V and J ends, which lost 4 bases and 4 bases, there was a span of 12 bases. This CDR3 region has 14 residues. The germline CDR1 and CDR2 sequences are SGHDT and YYEEEE. CDR3 sequence reads: CASSLSRTGNTIYF. The CDR3 DNA follows: TGTGCCAGCAGCCTTTCCCGCACAGGAAACACCATATATTTT.

The V gene is TRBV6-5, the J gene TRBJ2-7, with TRBD2 matching 7 bases. V shed 0 bases and J 6 bases; nucleotides not matched to a gene: 8. The CDR3 has 15 amino acids. The germline V gene has CDR1 MNHEY and CDR2 SVGAGI. The CDR3 nucleotides are TGTGCCAGCAGTTACTCGTTACTAGCGAGGGGCGAGCAGTACTTC. Translation gives CASSYSLLARGEQYF.

The rearrangement links TRBV28 to TRBJ2-1; D unclear. The CDR3 sequence is 12 residues long. The V gene lost 6 bases and the J gene lost 8 bases, with 11 bases spanning the gap. Germline assignment: CDR1 MDHEN and CDR2 SYDVKM. This chain's CDR3 is CASSRSVDEQFF. CDR3 DNA sequence: TGTGCCAGCAGCAGGTCGGTGGATGAGCAGTTCTTC.

The rearrangement joins TRBV5-1 to TRBJ2-1, with no clear D. Trimming removed 3 bases at V and 5 bases at J, with 15 bases between. The CDR3 runs 15 residues. CDR1 and CDR2 (germline): SGHRS, YFSETQ. The CDR3 sequence is CASSSALLRDNEQFF. CDR3 coding DNA: TGCGCCAGCAGCTCGGCCCTACTTCGGGACAATGAGCAGTTCTTC. Full variable domain (missing parts from reference TRBV5-1 and TRBJ2-1): KAGVTQTPRYLIKTRGQQVTLSCSPISGHRSVSWYQQTPGQGLQFLFEYFSETQRNKGNFPGRFSGRQFSNSRSEMNVSTLELGDSALYLCASSSALLRDNEQFFGPGTRLTVL.

The chain joins TRBV15 to TRBJ1-1; weak D call: TRBD1 (5 bases). Germline CDR1 is LNHNV and CDR2 is YYDKDF (reference sequence). Trimming stripped 1 base from V and 0 bases from J, with 12 bases between. The CDR3 covers 16 residues. CDR3 region: CATSRGPMTVNTEAFF. The CDR3 bases are TGTGCCACCAGCAGAGGCCCAATGACAGTGAACACTGAAGCTTTCTTT.

The rearrangement joins TRBV2 to TRBJ1-6, with D perhaps TRBD1 (6 bases). The germline V gene encodes CDR1 SNHLY and CDR2 FYNNEI. V lost 5 bases to trimming and J lost 10 bases, with 12 bases between them. CDR3 length: 13 amino acids. The CDR3 reads CASSTGSGSPLHF. The CDR3 DNA sequence: TGTGCCAGCAGTACAGGGTCGGGATCACCCCTCCACTTT.

This chain links TRBV27 with TRBJ1-1; 9 bases align to TRBD1. CDR1 is MNHEY and CDR2 is SMNVEV in the germline V gene (reference sequence). The CDR3 consists of 13 residues. Germline trimming cut 6 bases from V and 6 bases from J; bases unmatched to any gene: 5. In DNA form, the CDR3 reads TGTGCCAGCAGGTCGGACAGGGGATCTGAAGCTTTCTTT. It encodes CASRSDRGSEAFF.